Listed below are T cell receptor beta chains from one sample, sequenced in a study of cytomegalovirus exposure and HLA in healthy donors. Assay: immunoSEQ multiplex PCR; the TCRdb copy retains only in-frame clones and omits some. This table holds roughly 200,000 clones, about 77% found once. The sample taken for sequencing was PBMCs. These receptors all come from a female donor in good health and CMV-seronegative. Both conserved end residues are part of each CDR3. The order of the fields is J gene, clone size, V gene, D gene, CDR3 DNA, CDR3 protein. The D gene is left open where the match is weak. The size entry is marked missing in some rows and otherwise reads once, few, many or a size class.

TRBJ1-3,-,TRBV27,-,TGTGCCAGCAGTCCACGCGGAGGCCTCTCTGGAAACACCATATATTTT,CASSPRGGLSGNTIYF
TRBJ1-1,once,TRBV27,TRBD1,TGTGCCAGCAGTTCACCGGGGGACAGGGGGCGTCCGGCCACTGAAGCTTTCTTT,CASSSPGDRGRPATEAFF
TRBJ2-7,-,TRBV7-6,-,TGTGCCAGCAGCTTAACTGGCGGCTACGAGCAGTACTTC,CASSLTGGYEQYF
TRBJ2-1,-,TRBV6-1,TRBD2,TGTGCCAGCAGAGGCGGGAGGCGTGGCAATGAGCAGTTCTTC,CASRGGRRGNEQFF
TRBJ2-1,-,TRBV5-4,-,TGTGCCAGCAGCTTGGGTGGGAGTGGCCCGATTATCGGTGAGCAGTTCTTC,CASSLGGSGPIIGEQFF
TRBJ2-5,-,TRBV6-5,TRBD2,TGTGCCAGCAGTCCCGGGCGGGAGGGTTTGGAGACCCAGTACTTC,CASSPGREGLETQYF
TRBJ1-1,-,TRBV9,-,TGTGCCAGCAGCGTAGGCGATGGTGGGCACGGTTTCTTT,CASSVGDGGHGFF
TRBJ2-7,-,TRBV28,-,TGTGCCAGCAGTTTAAGAGGGGGACAAAGGGAGCAGTACTTC,CASSLRGGQREQYF
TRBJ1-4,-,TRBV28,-,TGTGCCAGCAGCCGGGTAGGACCCGGGAGTGAAAAACTGTTTTTT,CASSRVGPGSEKLFF
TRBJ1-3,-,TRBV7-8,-,TGTGCCAGCAGCCCTAACAGGAATGAGGCTTCTGGAAACACCATATATTTT,CASSPNRNEASGNTIYF
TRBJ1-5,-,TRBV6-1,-,TGTGCCAGCAGTCAAAGGGGGAGAGATCAGCCCCAGCATTTT,CASSQRGRDQPQHF
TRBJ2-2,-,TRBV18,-,TGTGCCAGCTCACCGGTACTGAACACCGGGGAGCTGTTTTTT,CASSPVLNTGELFF
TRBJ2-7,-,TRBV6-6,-,TGTGCCAGCAGTTACGGGACTGGGAACTACGAGCAGTACTTC,CASSYGTGNYEQYF
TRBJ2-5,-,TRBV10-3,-,TGTGCCATCAGTGGCCACACTAGCTCACTGCAAGAGACCCAGTACTTC,CAISGHTSSLQETQYF
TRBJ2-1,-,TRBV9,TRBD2,TGTGCCAGCAGCCGACATAGCGGGGGGGAGAATGAGCAGTTCTTC,CASSRHSGGENEQFF
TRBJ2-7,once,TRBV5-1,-,TGCGCCAGCAGCTTGTTTAGTCTAGAAGACGAGCAGTACTTC,CASSLFSLEDEQYF
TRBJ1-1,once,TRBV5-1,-,TGCGCCAGCAGCTTGGTGTCGTTTGAGGGCACTGAAGCTTTCTTT,CASSLVSFEGTEAFF
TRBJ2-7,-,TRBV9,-,TGTGCCAGCAGCGGATCCGGGAGACCCTACGAGCAGTACTTC,CASSGSGRPYEQYF
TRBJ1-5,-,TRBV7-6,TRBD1,TGTGCCAGCAGCTTTGGACAGGGGGGGTACGGCAATCAGCCCCAGCATTTT,CASSFGQGGYGNQPQHF
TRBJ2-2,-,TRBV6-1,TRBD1,TGTGCCAGCAGTCCTAGGGGGCCCGGGGAGCTGTTTTTT,CASSPRGPGELFF
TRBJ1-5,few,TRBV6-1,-,TGTGCCAGCAGTGGCGGGGCCCTGGGGAGCAATCAGCCCCAGCATTTT,CASSGGALGSNQPQHF
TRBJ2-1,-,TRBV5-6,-,TGTGCCAGCAGCCCCGCGGGGCGCAATGAGCAGTTCTTC,CASSPAGRNEQFF
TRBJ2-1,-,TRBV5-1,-,TGCGCCAGCAGCTTTGGCGGTTACAATGAGCAGTTCTTC,CASSFGGYNEQFF
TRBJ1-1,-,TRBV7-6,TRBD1,TGTGCCAGCAGCTTAGTGGTAGGGGGCCGTATGAACACTGAAGCTTTCTTT,CASSLVVGGRMNTEAFF
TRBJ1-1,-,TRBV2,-,TGTGCCAGCAGAGTCGACAGGATGAACACTGAAGCTTTCTTT,CASRVDRMNTEAFF
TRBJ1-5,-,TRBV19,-,TGTGCCAGTAGTACCACAGTTAGCAATCAGCCCCAGCATTTT,CASSTTVSNQPQHF
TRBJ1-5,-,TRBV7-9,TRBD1,TGTGCCAGCAGCGATACGGACAGGCCCCAGCCCCAGCATTTT,CASSDTDRPQPQHF
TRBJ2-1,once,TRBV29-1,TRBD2,TGCAGCGTTGGCGGGAGGGAGTACAATGAGCAGTTCTTC,CSVGGREYNEQFF
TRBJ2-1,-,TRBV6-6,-,TGTGCCAGCAGTTATATCCAGGAGCAGTTCTTC,CASSYIQEQFF
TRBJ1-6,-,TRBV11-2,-,TGTGCCAGCAGTTCCCGGTCCACGAGCTCCTATAATTCACCCCTCCACTTT,CASSSRSTSSYNSPLHF
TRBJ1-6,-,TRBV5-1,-,TGCGCCAGCAGCCCCCTCGGTCTCATTTCACCCCTCCACTTT,CASSPLGLISPLHF
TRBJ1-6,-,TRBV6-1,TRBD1,TGTGCCATATCGACAGGGGGGGATTCACCCCTCCACTTT,CAISTGGDSPLHF
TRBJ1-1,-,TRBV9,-,TGTGCCAGCAGCGTTGGGGGGGCGGTGAACACTGAAGCTTTCTTT,CASSVGGAVNTEAFF
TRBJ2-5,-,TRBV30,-,TGTGCCTGGGAATATCTAGCGCAGTACCAAGAGACCCAGTACTTC,CAWEYLAQYQETQYF
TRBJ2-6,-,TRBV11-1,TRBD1,TGTGCCAGCAGCTCCTTCGGGACAGGGGCGACATCTGGGGCCAACGTCCTGACTTTC,CASSSFGTGATSGANVLTF
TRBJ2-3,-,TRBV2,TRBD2,TGTGCCAGCAGAGAAAGCGGGGGGACAGATACGCAGTATTTT,CASRESGGTDTQYF
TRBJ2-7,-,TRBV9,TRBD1,TGTGCCAGCAGCGTAGGGGGACAGAATACCTACGAGCAGTACTTC,CASSVGGQNTYEQYF
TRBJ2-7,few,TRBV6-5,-,TGTGCCAGCAGGGGCTGGCAGCTCTACGAGCAGTACTTC,CASRGWQLYEQYF
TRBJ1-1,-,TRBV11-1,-,TGTGCCACCAAACGAGGGGAGGGGTACGTGAACACTGAAGCTTTCTTT,CATKRGEGYVNTEAFF
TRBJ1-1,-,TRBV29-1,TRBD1,TGCAGCGTTCATCCCGGACAGGGAAGTACGGCTGAAGCTTTCTTT,CSVHPGQGSTAEAFF
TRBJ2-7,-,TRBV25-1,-,TGTGCCAGCAGTCACCCAGTAGACACCCCATACGAGCAGTACTTC,CASSHPVDTPYEQYF
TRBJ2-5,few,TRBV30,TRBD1,TGTGCCTGGAGTGCTGCCGCCGGACAGGGGGCGCGGGAGCAGTACTTC,CAWSAAAGQGAREQYF
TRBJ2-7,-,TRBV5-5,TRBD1,TGTGCCAGCAGCCTGGGATGGACAGGGTCCAACGAGCAGTACTTC,CASSLGWTGSNEQYF
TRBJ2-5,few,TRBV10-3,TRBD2,TGTGCCATCAGTGAGGCGGGACTAGCGGGGGCCGTAAGAGAGACCCAGTACTTC,CAISEAGLAGAVRETQYF
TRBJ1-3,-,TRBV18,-,TGTGCCAGCTCACCGCAAGGGCAGGGCTCTGGAAACACCATATATTTT,CASSPQGQGSGNTIYF
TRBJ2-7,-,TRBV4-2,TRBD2,TGTGCCAGCAGCCGGACTAGCGGCTCCTACGAGCAGTACTTC,CASSRTSGSYEQYF
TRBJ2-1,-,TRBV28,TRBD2,TGTGCCAGCAGTTTACGATTCGGGGGGACCTCCTACAATGAGCAGTTCTTC,CASSLRFGGTSYNEQFF
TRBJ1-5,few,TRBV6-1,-,TGTGCCAGCAAACTCCAAAACGGCAATCAGCCCCAGCATTTT,CASKLQNGNQPQHF
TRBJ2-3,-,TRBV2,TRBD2,TGTGCCAGCAGTGAAGGGAACGATTACCCCGGGGCTAGCGGAGACACAGATACGCAGTATTTT,CASSEGNDYPGASGDTDTQYF
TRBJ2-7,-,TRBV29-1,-,TGCAGCGTTGAAACCAGACTGAGGTACGAGCAGTACTTC,CSVETRLRYEQYF
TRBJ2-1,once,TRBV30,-,TGTGCCTGGAGTGTACCAGGATCCAATGTTCGCAATGAGCAGTTCTTC,CAWSVPGSNVRNEQFF
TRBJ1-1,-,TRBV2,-,TGTGCCAGCAGTTCCACTTTGAACACTGAAGCTTTCTTT,CASSSTLNTEAFF
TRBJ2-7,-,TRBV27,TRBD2,TGTGCCAGCAGCCCCTCTAGCGGGCTCGTGTCCTACGAGCAGTACTTC,CASSPSSGLVSYEQYF
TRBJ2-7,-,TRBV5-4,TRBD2,TGTGCCAGCAGCTTGGAGGTGGCGGGAGGCTCCTACGAGCAGTACTTC,CASSLEVAGGSYEQYF